The 22 T cell receptor beta chains presented below share a single source sample, sequenced in a study of T cell repertoires in cytomegalovirus infection. Their cognate antigens are unknown. TCRdb processed the reads anew with MiXCR; each CDR3 protein has one entry. Of under 350,000 distinct CDR3 sequences in the sample, about 20% were seen once. The sample here was cultured PBMCs, taken from culture after CMV antigen stimulation. Receptors were obtained from a human donor in good health (CMV status not recorded). Some clones in this sample may be carry-over from other donors' samples.

This chain connects TRBV20-1 to TRBJ2-1; 12 bases align to TRBD2. V lost 5 bases, J lost 6 bases, and 14 bases stayed unmatched. The CDR3 runs 17 residues. CDR1 is DFQATT, CDR2 SNEGSKA, per germline (reference sequence). In nucleotides, the CDR3 is TGCAGTGCTTGGCTAGCGGGAGGGCGGGAACTGTCCAATGAGCAGTTCTTC. It specifies CSAWLAGGRELSNEQFF.

This clonotype was observed many times. J is TRBJ2-7 and V is TRBV6-1, with 8 positions matching TRBD1. The J segment lost 0 bases and the V segment lost 3 bases, leaving 4 bases of the junction unmatched. CDR3 size: 15 residues. CDR1 MNHNS and CDR2 SASEGT come from the germline V gene. The CDR3 nucleotides are TGTGCCAGCAGTGAGATGGGACAGGTCTCCTACGAGCAGTACTTC. Its translation is CASSEMGQVSYEQYF.

In its sample, this clonotype was seen a few times. The chain employs TRBV4-3 and TRBJ2-7; the D is unclear. Trimming shortened V by 0 bases and J by 0 bases, and 6 bases separated the two germline ends. Germline V lookup: CDR1 LGHNA, CDR2 YSLEER. The length of the CDR3 is 14 residues. The CDR3 reads CASSQDSGSYEQYF. CDR3 DNA sequence: TGCGCCAGCAGCCAAGACAGTGGCTCCTACGAGCAGTACTTC.

A few counts support this clonotype. The chain uses TRBV28 and TRBJ1-1; 9 bases agree with TRBD1. J lost 0 bases, V lost 8 bases, and 7 bases had no gene match. Germline V gives CDR1 MDHEN, CDR2 SYDVKM. This CDR3 is 15 amino acids long. CDR3: CASEGQGPMNTEAFF. DNA of the CDR3: TGTGCCAGCGAGGGACAGGGCCCCATGAACACTGAAGCTTTCTTT.

The chain carries TRBV4-3 and TRBJ2-1; 7 nucleotides line up with TRBD2. The CDR3 length is 16 residues. The trim removed 1 base at V and 12 bases at J, leaving 15 bases unmatched. From germline, CDR1 is LGHNA and CDR2 YSLEER. The chain's CDR3 is CASSQGDYEETLGQFF. The CDR3 DNA reads TGCGCCAGCAGCCAAGGGGACTACGAAGAGACCCTGGGGCAGTTCTTC.

This chain links TRBV19 with TRBJ1-1; D ambiguous. The V and J ends lost 7 bases and 9 bases respectively, with 12 bases between them. CDR3 size: 11 residues. CDR1 and CDR2 (germline): LNHDA, SQIVND (reference sequence). In DNA form, the CDR3 reads TGTGCCAGTATAGTGAGATCTAAAGCTTTCTTT. Its translation: CASIVRSKAFF.

This clonotype was recorded at least ten times. V and J are TRBV7-2 and TRBJ2-1, with D unclear. CDR1 SGHTA and CDR2 FQGNSA come from the germline V gene. CDR3 size: 12 residues. V lost 0 bases and J lost 11, with 8 bases in between. The CDR3 region has the DNA TGTGCCAGCAGCTTAGCGGGGTGGAAGCAGTTCTTC. Its protein product is CASSLAGWKQFF.

CDR3 nucleotide sequence: TGTGCCAGCAGCTATTCCTTGAACAATGAGCAGTTCTTC. Translating it yields CASSYSLNNEQFF. The genes are TRBV7-6 and TRBJ2-1; D unresolved. Germline assignment: CDR1 SGHVS and CDR2 FNYEAQ. The CDR3 spans 13 residues. Trimming cost V 4 bases and J 5 bases, with 9 bases left between them.

The CDR3 DNA follows: TGCAGTGCTACAAGGTTGATCAATCAGCCCCAGCATTTT. Translation gives CSATRLINQPQHF. V usage is TRBV20-1 and J usage is TRBJ1-5; D not resolved. V dropped 4 bases and J dropped 3 bases, with 10 bases sitting between them. The CDR3 contains 13 residues. Germline V CDR1 and CDR2: DFQATT, SNEGSKA (reference sequence).

This clonotype has at least ten counts. V and J are TRBV11-2 and TRBJ2-7; D is ambiguous. The V and J ends lost 5 bases and 1 base respectively, with 9 bases between them. CDR1 is SGHAT, CDR2 FQNNGV, per germline. The CDR3 consists of 13 residues. The CDR3 DNA reads as TGTGCCAGCAGCCAGATCCGTTCCTACGAGCAGTACGTC. Its protein product is CASSQIRSYEQYV.

This clonotype was seen more than once but under ten times. The rearrangement joins TRBV7-9 to TRBJ2-7, with D possibly matching TRBD2 (7 bases). The CDR3 spans 13 residues. Trimming took off 3 bases at V and 6 bases at J, with 12 bases between the two ends. Germline assignment: CDR1 SEHNR and CDR2 FQNEAQ (reference sequence). CDR3 amino acids: CASSFEGGGEQYV. In DNA, the CDR3 is TGTGCCAGCAGCTTTGAGGGAGGGGGCGAGCAGTACGTC.

As to this clonotype: Just one base apart from a much larger clone, this may be a read error. J is TRBJ1-5 and V is TRBV7-8; D is perhaps TRBD1 (5 bases). V gave up 5 bases and J gave up 4 bases, with 9 bases separating them. Germline CDR1 reads SGHVS; CDR2 reads FQNEAQ. The length of the CDR3 is 13 residues. DNA for the CDR3: TGTGCCAGCAGCATAAGGACAAATCAGCCCCAGCATTTT. Translating gives CASSIRTNQPQHF.

The sample holds many counts of this clonotype. The chain is built from TRBV12-3 or TRBV12-4 and TRBJ1-2; a possible D gene is TRBD1 (6 bases). The V gene lost 4 bases and the J gene lost 1 base, with 10 bases spanning the gap. This CDR3 comprises 14 residues. CDR3 region: CASSSNRVNYGYTF. The CDR3 bases are TGTGCCAGCAGTTCAAACAGGGTTAACTATGGCTACACCTTC.

The chain couples TRBV24-1 to TRBJ1-2, with 9 bases fitting TRBD1. The V gene end was trimmed by 6 bases and the J gene end by 7 bases; junction bases not matched to a gene: 8. This CDR3 is 14 amino acids long. Germline assignment: CDR1 KGHDR and CDR2 SFDVKD. CDR3 in amino acids: CATSHRDRVFGYTF. CDR3 sequence (DNA): TGTGCCACCAGTCACCGGGACAGGGTTTTTGGCTACACCTTC.

The chain employs TRBV7-2 and TRBJ2-7, with 8 bases matching TRBD1. V was pared by 5 bases and J by 0 bases, with 6 bases of the junction left unmatched. The CDR3 has 15 residues. Germline assignment: CDR1 SGHTA and CDR2 FQGNSA. The CDR3, as DNA: TGTGCCAGCAGCCTCGGACAGGGTCCCTCCTACGAGCAGTACGTC. Its translation is CASSLGQGPSYEQYV.

There are many counts of this clonotype. The V and J genes are TRBV7-2 and TRBJ2-5; no definite D call. Trimming pared 1 base from V and 1 base from J, leaving 10 bases between. Germline-derived CDR1 and CDR2 are SGHTA and FQGNSA. The CDR3 is made up of 15 amino acids. The CDR3 DNA is TGTGCCAGCAGCTTAGGTGGGAACAGCCAAGAGACCCAGTACTTC. This sequence encodes CASSLGGNSQETQYF.

The chain uses TRBV12-5 and TRBJ2-2; D possibly matches TRBD1 or TRBD2 (5 bases each). The CDR3 is 16 amino acids. CDR1 and CDR2 (germline): LGHNT, FRNRAP. Trimming pared 0 bases from V and 1 base from J, leaving 9 bases between. CDR3 loop: CASGLVKGRNTGELFF. Here the CDR3 DNA reads TGTGCTAGTGGTTTGGTTAAGGGGAGGAACACCGGGGAGCTGTTTTTT.

V usage is TRBV7-2 and J usage is TRBJ1-5; D unclear. Germline-derived CDR1 and CDR2 are SGHTA and FQGNSA. The V and J ends lost 2 bases and 6 bases respectively, with 11 bases between them. This CDR3 has 14 amino acids. The CDR3 here is CASSLFPEGQPQHF. In DNA form, the CDR3 reads TGTGCCAGCAGCTTATTCCCCGAGGGTCAGCCCCAGCATTTT. The full variable domain, with the rest looked up from reference TRBV7-2 and TRBJ1-5, is GAGVSQSPSNKVTEKGKDVELRCDPISGHTALYWYRQSLGQGLEFLIYFQGNSAPDKSGLPSDRFSAERTGGSVSTLTIQRTQQEDSAVYLCASSLFPEGQPQHFGDGTRLSIL.

This chain uses TRBV18 with TRBJ1-6; D uncertain. Per the germline V gene, CDR1 is KGHSH and CDR2 is LQKENI. V was shortened by 4 bases and J by 7 bases, with 8 bases between the two germline ends. The CDR3 is made up of 13 amino acids. CDR3 sequence: CASSLDVNSPLHF. For the CDR3, the DNA is TGTGCCAGCTCACTCGATGTGAATTCACCCCTCCACTTT.

This clonotype was seen repeatedly, ten times or more. V and J are TRBV6-2 or TRBV6-3 and TRBJ1-1; D gene uncertain. The CDR3 loop spans 12 amino acids. The germline V and J ends were trimmed by 2 bases and 8 bases, with 9 bases remaining between them. Germline V CDR1 and CDR2: MNHEY, SVGEGT. The CDR3 here is CASSYGRIEAFF. For the CDR3, the DNA is TGTGCCAGCAGTTACGGCAGAATAGAAGCTTTCTTT.

This clonotype was counted at least ten times. The chain carries TRBV12-3 or TRBV12-4 and TRBJ2-1, with D perhaps matching TRBD2 (5 bases). Trimming removed 6 bases at V and 3 bases at J, with 9 bases between. The CDR3 contains 13 residues. The CDR3 region is CASSRTSYNEQFF. CDR3 DNA sequence: TGTGCCAGCAGCCGAACTAGCTACAATGAGCAGTTCTTC.

This clonotype was counted only a few times. This sequence joins TRBV6-2 or TRBV6-3 and TRBJ2-3; D gene uncertain. Trimming stripped 1 base from V and 1 base from J, with 3 bases between. Looked up from germline, CDR1 is MNHEY and CDR2 is SVGEGT. The CDR3 totals 13 residues. CDR3 bases: TGTGCCAGCAGTTACTTTGGCACAGATACGCAGTATTTT. Translated: CASSYFGTDTQYF.